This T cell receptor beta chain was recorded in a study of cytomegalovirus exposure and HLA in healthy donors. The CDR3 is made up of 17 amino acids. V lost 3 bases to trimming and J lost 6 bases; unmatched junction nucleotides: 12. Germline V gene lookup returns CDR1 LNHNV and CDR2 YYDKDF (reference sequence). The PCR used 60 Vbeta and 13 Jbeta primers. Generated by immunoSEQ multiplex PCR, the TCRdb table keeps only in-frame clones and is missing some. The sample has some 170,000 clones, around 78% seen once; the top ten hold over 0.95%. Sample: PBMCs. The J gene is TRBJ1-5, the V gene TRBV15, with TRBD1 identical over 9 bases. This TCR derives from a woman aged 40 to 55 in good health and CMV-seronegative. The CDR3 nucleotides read TGTGCCACCAGCAGGACAGGGGGGTGGAATATTGGTCAGCCCCAGCATTTT. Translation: CATSRTGGWNIGQPQHF.